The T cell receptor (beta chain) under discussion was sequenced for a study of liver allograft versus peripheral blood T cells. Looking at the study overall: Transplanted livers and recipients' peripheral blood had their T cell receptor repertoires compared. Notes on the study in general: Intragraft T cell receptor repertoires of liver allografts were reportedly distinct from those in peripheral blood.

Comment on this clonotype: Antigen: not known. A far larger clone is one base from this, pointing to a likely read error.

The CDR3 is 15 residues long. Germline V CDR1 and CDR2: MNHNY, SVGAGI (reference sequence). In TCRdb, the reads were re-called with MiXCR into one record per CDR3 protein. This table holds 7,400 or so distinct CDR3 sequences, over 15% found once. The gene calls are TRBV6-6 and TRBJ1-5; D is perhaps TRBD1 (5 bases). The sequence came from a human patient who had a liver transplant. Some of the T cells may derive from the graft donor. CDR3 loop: CVSSEAAGFGQPQHF. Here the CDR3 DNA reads TGTGTCAGCAGTGAAGCGGCAGGGTTTGGGCAGCCCCAGCATTTT.